These 18 T cell receptor beta chains came from one sample sequenced in a study of PD-L1 blockade in urothelial cancer. The protocol was immunoSEQ multiplex PCR, while the TCRdb copy is restricted to in-frame clones and leaves out a portion. Of tens of thousands of clones detected, roughly 82% appear once; the ten largest clones hold 1% to 1.5%. Regarding time point: pretreatment peripheral blood. The sample in question was PBMCs, obtained around atezolizumab (anti-PD-L1) treatment. Receptors originate from a man aged 45-65 years with urothelial cancer.

This chain connects TRBV9 to TRBJ2-2, with 10 bases matching TRBD2. Germline lookup yields CDR1 SGDLS and CDR2 YYNGEE. V was clipped by 0 bases and J by 4 bases; unmatched bases: 0. This CDR3 is 15 amino acids long. In DNA, the CDR3 is TGTGCCAGCAGCGTAGCTAGCGGGGGCACCGGGGAGCTGTTTTTT. It is translated as CASSVASGGTGELFF.

The chain links TRBV25-1 to TRBJ2-5; D call uncertain. Trimming pared 9 bases from V and 2 bases from J, leaving 4 bases between. The germline gives CDR1 MGHDK, CDR2 SYGVNS. The CDR3 length is 10 residues. The CDR3 DNA reads TGTGCCAGTCAACAAGAGACCCAGTACTTC. Protein product: CASQQETQYF.

The V call is TRBV5-1, the J call TRBJ2-7, with 7 nucleotides matching TRBD1. Germline V gives CDR1 SGHRS, CDR2 YFSETQ. This CDR3 spans 15 amino acids. J gave up 5 bases and V 4 bases, and 12 bases lay outside the gene matches. The CDR3 loop is CASSDTPGQRDEQYF. As DNA, the CDR3 is TGCGCCAGCAGCGACACCCCGGGACAGAGGGACGAGCAGTACTTC.

The genes are TRBV5-6 and TRBJ1-4, with D possibly matching TRBD1 (5 bases). Germline CDR1 is SGHDT and CDR2 is YYEEEE. Trimming pared 0 bases from V and 7 bases from J, leaving 13 bases between. The CDR3 is 15 amino acids. The CDR3: CASSLGQRLSEKLFF. The CDR3 DNA is TGTGCCAGCAGCTTGGGACAGCGACTCAGTGAAAAACTGTTTTTT.

With regard to this clone: At one boundary the junction diverges from the germline segment, which might be a read error. The chain is built from TRBV12-5 and TRBJ1-2, with D perhaps TRBD1 (5 bases). This CDR3 is built from 12 residues. Germline assignment: CDR1 LGHNT and CDR2 FRNRAP. CDR3 region: CASGLVQWGDAF. CDR3 nucleotide sequence: TGTGCTAGTGGTTTGGTACAGTGGGGGGACGCCTTC.

The chain couples TRBV30 to TRBJ1-5; 9 nucleotides match TRBD1. This CDR3 comprises 15 residues. Germline CDR1 GTSNPN, CDR2 SVGIG (reference sequence). J gave up 4 bases and V 2 bases, and 6 bases lay outside the gene matches. Written as DNA, the CDR3 is TGTGCCTGGAGTACCGGGACAGGGCGAAATCAGCCCCAGCATTTT. Protein product: CAWSTGTGRNQPQHF.

The chain recombines TRBV5-1 with TRBJ2-5; D is ambiguous. This CDR3 has 13 amino acids. V lost 4 bases and J 5 bases, leaving 12 bases between the germline ends. Per the germline V gene, CDR1 is SGHRS and CDR2 is YFSETQ. For the CDR3, the DNA is TGCGCCAGCAGCCTGGTACTGTGGGAGACCCAGTACTTC. Translating it yields CASSLVLWETQYF.

The V gene is TRBV2, the J gene TRBJ1-5; D not resolved. CDR3 length: 16 amino acids. In germline, CDR1 is SNHLY, CDR2 FYNNEI. The V end lost 6 bases, the J end lost 0 bases, and 15 bases lay between the germline ends. CDR3 loop: CASSDVVIYSNQPQHF. CDR3 DNA sequence: TGTGCCAGCAGCGATGTAGTTATCTATAGCAATCAGCCCCAGCATTTT.

The chain couples TRBV7-6 to TRBJ1-5, with 8 bases fitting TRBD1. The CDR3 is made up of 15 amino acids. The trim removed 1 base at V and 4 bases at J, leaving 3 bases unmatched. The germline CDR1 and CDR2 sequences are SGHVS and FNYEAQ. This CDR3 is CASSLGTGKNQPQHF. CDR3 in DNA: TGTGCCAGCAGCTTAGGGACAGGGAAAAATCAGCCCCAGCATTTT.

The chain recombines TRBV30 with TRBJ2-1; 7 bases line up with TRBD2. The CDR3 has 12 residues. The V and J ends lost 4 bases and 4 bases, in that order; junction bases with no gene match: 1. CDR1 and CDR2 from the germline V gene are GTSNPN and SVGIG (reference sequence). The CDR3 sequence is CAWMRGYNEQFF. The DNA for the CDR3 is TGTGCCTGGATGCGGGGGTACAATGAGCAGTTCTTC.

This chain joins TRBV7-8 and TRBJ2-7; 9 positions match TRBD1. V was clipped by 3 bases and J by 2 bases; unmatched bases: 8. This CDR3 is 16 amino acids long. Germline V gene sequence: CDR1 SGHVS, CDR2 FQNEAQ. CDR3 in amino acids: CASSLVSTGGTYEQYF. The CDR3 DNA reads as TGTGCCAGCAGCTTGGTGTCGACAGGGGGTACCTACGAGCAGTACTTC.

J is TRBJ1-3 and V is TRBV30; D not certain. Trimming shortened V by 2 bases and J by 4 bases, and 6 bases separated the two germline ends. This CDR3 contains 12 residues. Germline CDR1 and CDR2: GTSNPN and SVGIG (reference sequence). The CDR3 sequence: CAWSLLGNTIYF. DNA of the CDR3: TGTGCCTGGAGTCTTTTGGGAAACACCATATATTTT. Together with reference TRBV30 and TRBJ1-3, the CDR3 gives the full variable domain: SQTIHQWPATLVQPVGSPLSLECTVEGTSNPNLYWYRQAAGRGLQLLFYSVGIGQISSEVPQNLSASRPQDRQFILSSKKLLLSDSGFYLCAWSLLGNTIYFGEGSWLTVV.

The V call is TRBV13, the J call TRBJ1-3, with D unresolved. The CDR3 sequence is 12 residues long. Germline V gene lookup returns CDR1 PRHDT and CDR2 FYEKMQ (reference sequence). V was shortened by 2 bases and J by 4 bases, with 3 bases between the two germline ends. The CDR3 DNA sequence: TGTGCCAGCAGCTTACGGGGAAACACCATATATTTT. It is translated as CASSLRGNTIYF.

This clone was found once. The chain is built from TRBV30 and TRBJ2-7; possibly TRBD1 for D (5 bases). Germline lookup yields CDR1 GTSNPN and CDR2 SVGIG (reference sequence). CDR3 length equals 15 residues. Trimming stripped 0 bases from V and 0 bases from J, with 12 bases between. In nucleotides, the CDR3 is TGTGCCTGGAGTGTAATAAGGGGCCCCTCCTACGAGCAGTACTTC. Translation: CAWSVIRGPSYEQYF.

J is TRBJ2-7 and V is TRBV10-3, with a possible D match to TRBD2 (6 bases). This CDR3 region has 15 residues. The V and J ends lost 4 bases and 3 bases respectively, with 16 bases between them. Looked up from germline, CDR1 is ENHRY and CDR2 is SYGVKD. The CDR3 protein is CAISGEDGGFYEQYF. The CDR3 DNA reads TGTGCCATCAGTGGGGAGGACGGAGGCTTCTACGAGCAGTACTTC.

The chain has TRBV29-1 and TRBJ2-2; 7 bases align to TRBD2. J was trimmed by 2 bases and V by 7 bases; bases with no gene match: 7. The germline CDR1 and CDR2 sequences are SQVTM and ANQGSEA. The CDR3 spans 14 residues. DNA of the CDR3: TGCAGCGCCCTCCCGGGGGGAAACACCGGGGAGCTGTTTTTT. It specifies CSALPGGNTGELFF.

This clone was seen only a few times. The CDR3 reads CASSGRQSQETQYF. CDR3 bases: TGTGCCAGCAGCGGCCGACAGAGCCAAGAGACCCAGTACTTC. The gene calls are TRBV7-8 and TRBJ2-5, with D possibly being TRBD1 (5 bases). Trimming pared 5 bases from V and 1 base from J, leaving 11 bases between. Per germline, CDR1 SGHVS and CDR2 FQNEAQ. There are 14 residues in the CDR3. The full variable domain, in which reference TRBV7-8 and TRBJ2-5 provide the parts outside the CDR3, is GAGVSQSPRYKVAKRGQDVALRCDPISGHVSLFWYQQALGQGPEFLTYFQNEAQLDKSGLPSDRFFAERPEGSVSTLKIQRTQQEDSAVYLCASSGRQSQETQYFGPGTRLLVL.

The chain is built from TRBV4-2 and TRBJ2-5, with D perhaps TRBD1 (6 bases). The V gene lost 1 base and the J gene lost 4 bases, with 10 bases spanning the gap. CDR1 and CDR2 (germline): LGHNA, YNFKEQ. This CDR3 has 14 residues. CDR3: CASSQATGRETQYF. The CDR3 coding sequence is TGTGCCAGCAGCCAAGCTACAGGGAGAGAGACCCAGTACTTC.